The rows below give T cell receptor beta chains drawn from one sample of a study of T cell changes during pregnancy in multiple sclerosis. Clones were read by immunoSEQ multiplex PCR, and TCRdb kept only the in-frame ones, dropping some. The profile shows approximately 100,000 clones, about 94% of them singletons. Sequenced here: peripheral blood, sampled in the third trimester of pregnancy. All receptors derive from a female donor with multiple sclerosis, enrolled in a pregnancy study. Both conserved end residues are part of each CDR3. Fields, in order: CDR3 protein, CDR3 DNA, J gene, clone size, D gene, V gene. A D gene is named only where the DNA matches it firmly. The size field is filled for only some rows; it gives once, few, many or a size class.

CDR3: CASSKGTSRYNEQFF
DNA: TGTGCCAGCAGCAAGGGGACTAGCCGCTACAATGAGCAGTTCTTC
J: TRBJ2-1
size: NA
D: TRBD2
V: TRBV5-6

CDR3: CSVFLNTGELFF
DNA: TGCAGCGTTTTCCTAAACACCGGGGAGCTGTTTTTT
J: TRBJ2-2
size: NA
D: NA
V: TRBV29-1

CDR3: CASSLATANTEAFF
DNA: TGCGCCAGCAGCTTAGCGACAGCAAACACTGAAGCTTTCTTT
J: TRBJ1-1
size: once
D: NA
V: TRBV5-1

CDR3: CASSSYLNTEAFF
DNA: TGTGCCAGCAGTTCCTACCTGAACACTGAAGCTTTCTTT
J: TRBJ1-1
size: NA
D: NA
V: TRBV6-5

CDR3: CASGFPWTEGNQPQHF
DNA: TGTGCTAGTGGTTTCCCCTGGACAGAAGGCAATCAGCCCCAGCATTTT
J: TRBJ1-5
size: NA
D: NA
V: TRBV12-5

CDR3: CSVRAGQETQYF
DNA: TGCAGCGTCCGAGCGGGACAAGAGACCCAGTACTTC
J: TRBJ2-5
size: NA
D: TRBD2
V: TRBV29-1

CDR3: CASRDRARIYEQYF
DNA: TGTGCCAGCAGAGACAGGGCGCGAATCTACGAGCAGTACTTC
J: TRBJ2-7
size: NA
D: TRBD1
V: TRBV28

CDR3: CASTSGANTGELFF
DNA: TGCGCCAGCACCTCCGGGGCGAACACCGGGGAGCTGTTTTTT
J: TRBJ2-2
size: NA
D: NA
V: TRBV5-1

CDR3: CASSLGAFGGPDDVFF
DNA: TGTGCTAGCAGCTTAGGTGCGTTCGGGGGTCCGGATGACGTTTTCTTT
J: TRBJ1-1
size: NA
D: NA
V: TRBV7-7

CDR3: CASSLVQGRENEKLFF
DNA: TGTGCCAGCAGCTTAGTCCAGGGACGGGAGAATGAAAAACTGTTTTTT
J: TRBJ1-4
size: NA
D: NA
V: TRBV7-9

CDR3: CAINPGQGVTQYF
DNA: TGTGCCATCAATCCGGGACAGGGAGTGACCCAGTACTTC
J: TRBJ2-5
size: NA
D: TRBD1
V: TRBV10-3

CDR3: CASSYTGLEAYEQYF
DNA: TGTGCCAGCAGTTACACGGGACTCGAAGCCTACGAGCAGTACTTC
J: TRBJ2-7
size: NA
D: NA
V: TRBV6-5

CDR3: CASSLGFPGNEQYF
DNA: TGTGCCAGCAGCTTGGGGTTCCCCGGGAACGAGCAGTACTTC
J: TRBJ2-7
size: NA
D: NA
V: TRBV5-4

CDR3: CASSGQGALIYEQYF
DNA: TGTGCCAGCAGCGGACAGGGGGCGCTAATCTACGAGCAGTACTTC
J: TRBJ2-7
size: NA
D: TRBD1
V: TRBV7-2

CDR3: CASSAALPSGRGLGQFF
DNA: TGTGCCAGCAGCGCCGCGCTCCCTAGCGGGAGGGGGTTAGGGCAGTTCTTC
J: TRBJ2-1
size: NA
D: TRBD2
V: TRBV11-1

CDR3: CASSPLAGGRTDTQYF
DNA: TGTGCCAGCAGTCCACTAGCGGGAGGCCGCACAGATACGCAGTATTTT
J: TRBJ2-3
size: NA
D: TRBD2
V: TRBV7-2

CDR3: CASSLIRGETQYF
DNA: TGTGCCAGCAGCTTGATTAGGGGGGAGACCCAGTACTTC
J: TRBJ2-5
size: NA
D: NA
V: TRBV5-6

CDR3: CASSLSGQFYEQYF
DNA: TGTGCCAGCAGTTTATCTGGACAGTTTTACGAGCAGTACTTC
J: TRBJ2-7
size: NA
D: NA
V: TRBV28

CDR3: CASSGTGMNTEAFF
DNA: TGTGCCAGCAGCGGGACAGGCATGAACACTGAAGCTTTCTTT
J: TRBJ1-1
size: NA
D: TRBD1
V: TRBV9

CDR3: CASSLFGLGLAGGSYEQYF
DNA: TGTGCCAGCAGTCTCTTCGGGCTGGGGCTAGCGGGGGGCTCCTACGAGCAGTACTTC
J: TRBJ2-7
size: NA
D: TRBD2
V: TRBV28

CDR3: CASSSQGSGNTIYF
DNA: TGCGCCAGCAGCTCGCAGGGTTCGGGAAACACCATATATTTT
J: TRBJ1-3
size: once
D: NA
V: TRBV5-1

CDR3: CASSESGTSGSNEQFF
DNA: TGCGCCAGCAGTGAGTCCGGGACTAGCGGGAGCAATGAGCAGTTCTTC
J: TRBJ2-1
size: NA
D: TRBD2
V: TRBV10-2

CDR3: CASSPWTGEFSYEQYF
DNA: TGTGCCAGTAGTCCCTGGACAGGTGAATTCTCCTACGAGCAGTACTTC
J: TRBJ2-7
size: NA
D: TRBD1
V: TRBV19

CDR3: CASSRGDRGNTIYF
DNA: TGTGCCAGCAGCCGAGGGGACAGAGGAAACACCATATATTTT
J: TRBJ1-3
size: NA
D: NA
V: TRBV21-1

CDR3: CASSTRLGEQFF
DNA: TGTGCCAGTAGTACGAGACTGGGTGAGCAGTTCTTC
J: TRBJ2-1
size: NA
D: NA
V: TRBV19

CDR3: CASSAGTSGYEQYF
DNA: TGTGCCAGCAGTGCAGGGACTAGCGGTTACGAGCAGTACTTC
J: TRBJ2-7
size: once
D: TRBD2
V: TRBV6-1

CDR3: CASSPLTSGSSYEQYF
DNA: TGTGCCAGCAGTCCCCTTACTAGCGGGTCTTCCTACGAGCAGTACTTC
J: TRBJ2-7
size: NA
D: TRBD2
V: TRBV27

CDR3: CASMGDRDQPQHF
DNA: TGTGCCAGCATGGGGGACAGGGATCAGCCCCAGCATTTT
J: TRBJ1-5
size: NA
D: TRBD1
V: TRBV27

CDR3: CAWSHGASNTGELFF
DNA: TGTGCCTGGAGTCACGGTGCCTCGAACACCGGGGAGCTGTTTTTT
J: TRBJ2-2
size: once
D: NA
V: TRBV30